The 7 T cell receptor beta chains reported below all come from one sample, sequenced in a study of PD-1 blockade in mismatch repair-deficient tumors. Clones were read by immunoSEQ multiplex PCR, and TCRdb kept only the in-frame ones, dropping some. The sample yields under 150,000 clones, 86% seen once. Sequencing used peripheral blood, obtained 44 weeks after starting pembrolizumab. The receptors shown here come from an adult with mismatch repair-deficient cancer.

In the case of this clone: The sample holds other DNA sequences that translate to the same CDR3. The V and J genes are TRBV5-4 and TRBJ2-7; 10 nucleotides agree with TRBD2. Per germline, CDR1 SGHNT and CDR2 YYREEE (reference sequence). V gave up 3 bases and J gave up 2 bases; unmatched junction bases: 5. The CDR3 extends over 15 amino acids. CDR3 sequence reads: CASSSSGRAAYEQYF. CDR3 nucleotides: TGTGCCAGCAGCTCAAGCGGGAGGGCTGCCTACGAGCAGTACTTC.

The V and J genes are TRBV4-1 and TRBJ2-3; D unresolved. The CDR3 contains 13 residues. V lost 6 bases and J lost 0, with 7 bases in between. Germline lookup yields CDR1 MGHRA and CDR2 YSYEKL. CDR3 loop: CASRDWSTDTQYF. The CDR3 coding sequence is TGCGCCAGCAGAGATTGGAGCACAGATACGCAGTATTTT.

The gene calls are TRBV21-1 and TRBJ2-7; the table's D call of TRBD2 was not tested on the DNA. TRBV21-1 is a listed pseudogene. The CDR3 length is 16 residues. CDR3 coding DNA: TGTGCCAGCAGCGGGAGGGGCGGAAACCCCTCCTACGAGCAGTACTTC. This translates into CASSGRGGNPSYEQYF.

The chain is built from TRBV4-2 and TRBJ1-2; 7 bases map to TRBD1. J lost 1 base, V lost 0 bases, and 5 bases had no gene match. CDR3 length equals 16 residues. The germline gives CDR1 LGHNA, CDR2 YNFKEQ. Here the CDR3 DNA reads TGTGCCAGCAGCCAAGAAGTGGGACAGCATAACTATGGCTACACCTTC. It codes for CASSQEVGQHNYGYTF.

V and J are TRBV27 and TRBJ1-3; D is ambiguous. V was trimmed by 4 bases and J by 0 bases, leaving 4 bases between them. Germline V CDR1 and CDR2: MNHEY, SMNVEV (reference sequence). CDR3 length equals 13 residues. CDR3 nucleotide sequence: TGTGCCAGCAGTTCGTACTCTGGAAACACCATATATTTT. It encodes CASSSYSGNTIYF.

This clone was counted only a few times. The chain joins TRBV27 to TRBJ2-7; D might be TRBD1 or TRBD2, each matching 7 bases. This CDR3 region has 14 residues. The germline V gene has CDR1 MNHEY and CDR2 SMNVEV (reference sequence). V lost 5 bases and J 3 bases, leaving 14 bases between the germline ends. The chain's CDR3 is CASSTDREGYEQYF. As DNA, the CDR3 is TGTGCCAGCAGTACCGACAGGGAGGGCTACGAGCAGTACTTC.

V is TRBV18 and J is TRBJ1-3; D gene ambiguous. Germline-derived CDR1 and CDR2 are KGHSH and LQKENI. V lost 1 base, J lost 0 bases, and 10 bases lay in between. CDR3 length equals 16 residues. The CDR3 DNA is TGTGCCAGCTCACCACGTAGTCAGTTCTCTGGAAACACCATATATTTT. This encodes CASSPRSQFSGNTIYF.